A single T cell receptor beta chain is shown here with its context. Its specificity is not known. Only CD45RO-negative cells positively selected for CCR7 counted as naive CD8 cells, so terminally differentiated effector memory CD45RA+ cells were excluded. All participating donors were Caucasian adults from Nashville, Tennessee. The sample belongs to a study of shared clonotypes between healthy human individuals. Only in-frame clones appear in the TCRdb table, and some are missing; sequencing was by immunoSEQ multiplex PCR. Of millions of clones in the sample, about 95% were seen once. Trimming removed 0 bases from V and 6 bases from J; junction bases left unmatched: 16. Per germline, CDR1 SGHAT and CDR2 FQNNGV. There are 19 residues in the CDR3. Study conclusions and caveats: Estimated clonotype richness was generally higher in naive than memory subsets. Generation of non-shared clonotypes was less probable than generation of clonotypes shared by all four donors. Only blood was sampled; tissue repertoires likely differ.

The sequenced material came from naive CD8+ T cells sorted from blood. V usage is TRBV11-2 and J usage is TRBJ2-3, with 9 bases matching TRBD2. The sequence was obtained from a man between 18 and 35 years old in good health. The CDR3 protein is CASSLEFALAGALRDTQYF. The CDR3 bases are TGTGCCAGCAGCTTAGAATTCGCGTTAGCGGGAGCCTTGAGGGATACGCAGTATTTT. Looking up the rest from reference TRBV11-2 and TRBJ2-3 gives the full variable domain: EAGVAQSPRYKIIEKRQSVAFWCNPISGHATLYWYQQILGQGPKLLIQFQNNGVVDDSQLPKDRFSAERLKGVDSTLKIQPAKLEDSAVYLCASSLEFALAGALRDTQYFGPGTRLTVL.